These 25 T cell receptor beta chains originate from one sample sequenced in a study of T cell responses to AZD1222 COVID-19 vaccine (dated by TCRdb to the early 2020s). Library construction relied on the immunoSEQ multiplex PCR assay. TCRdb took this table from immuneACCESS and kept in-frame rearrangements with V and J called. Such tables lack part of the clones; where checked against another copy, unresolved V genes explain under half of the gap, and the rest is unexplained. The sample yields about 160,000 clones; under 95% were counted once. Roughly 5.5% of the sample rests with the top ten. The sample's time point, from its label and the paper: about 28 days (+/-7) after the second vaccine dose. The specimen was peripheral blood, collected 28 days after the second AZD1222 dose. Receptors were obtained from an adult who received the AZD1222 COVID-19 vaccine.

This clone is a singleton in its sample. The gene calls are TRBV27 and TRBJ2-1; no firm D call. Trimming stripped 11 bases from V and 8 bases from J, with 13 bases between. The length of the CDR3 is 11 residues. Germline CDR1 MNHEY, CDR2 SMNVEV (reference sequence). The CDR3 nucleotides are TGTGCCCGTAAAAGGAGCGATGAGCAGTTCTTC. It is translated as CARKRSDEQFF.

This clone came up once. This rearrangement joins TRBV28 to TRBJ2-3; 8 nucleotides align to TRBD1. Trimming took 4 bases from V and 4 from J; bases not matched to a gene: 10. The germline V gene has CDR1 MDHEN and CDR2 SYDVKM. The CDR3 has 16 amino acids. This chain's CDR3 is CASSSPGRGRADTQYF. CDR3 sequence (DNA): TGTGCCAGCAGTTCCCCCGGCAGGGGGCGTGCAGATACGCAGTATTTT.

The chain has TRBV18 and TRBJ2-1, with D perhaps matching TRBD1 or TRBD2 (5 bases each). This CDR3 comprises 14 residues. CDR1 and CDR2 from the germline V gene are KGHSH and LQKENI. The germline V and J ends were trimmed by 6 bases and 6 bases, with 15 bases remaining between them. The CDR3 DNA reads TGTGCCAGCTCTTCATCGTCAGGGAGCAATGAGCAGTTCTTC. Residues: CASSSSSGSNEQFF.

The chain combines TRBV27 with TRBJ1-1; D is unclear. Germline assignment: CDR1 MNHEY and CDR2 SMNVEV (reference sequence). V shed 3 bases and J shed 1 base, with 9 bases lying between them. The CDR3 has 14 amino acids. The DNA of the CDR3 is TGTGCCAGCAGTTTCAGGACGCGGAACACTGAAGCTTTCTTT. This codes for CASSFRTRNTEAFF.

This clone was seen just once. J is TRBJ1-2 and V is TRBV6-5; TRBD1 is a possible D gene (5 bases). The V gene lost 11 bases and the J gene lost 4 bases, with 17 bases spanning the gap. The CDR3 sequence is 13 residues long. CDR1 is MNHEY and CDR2 is SVGAGI in the germline V gene. The CDR3 DNA follows: TGTGCCTCCTCCCCCGGGACCTTCTATGGCTACACCTTC. Protein sequence: CASSPGTFYGYTF.

This clone was found once. V usage is TRBV9 and J usage is TRBJ1-1; unclear D gene. The CDR3 consists of 16 residues. V lost 3 bases, J lost 5 bases, and 20 bases lay in between. In germline, CDR1 is SGDLS, CDR2 YYNGEE. Here the CDR3 DNA reads TGTGCCAGCAGCGGCTCACAAGGGAGGGCGGAAACTGAAGCTTTCTTT. This codes for CASSGSQGRAETEAFF. Drawing the rest from reference TRBV9 and TRBJ1-1, the complete variable domain is DSGVTQTPKHLITATGQRVTLRCSPRSGDLSVYWYQQSLDQGLQFLIQYYNGEERAKGNILERFSAQQFPDLHSELNLSSLELGDSALYFCASSGSQGRAETEAFFGQGTRLTVV.

As DNA, the CDR3 is TGTGCCAGCAGCTTAGAACTAGCGGGGGTAGGGAATGAGCAGTTCTTC. Protein sequence: CASSLELAGVGNEQFF. This chain uses TRBV7-9 with TRBJ2-1; 11 bases agree with TRBD2. The CDR3 is made up of 16 amino acids. Trimming cost V 1 base and J 7 bases; bases outside gene matches: 6. Germline V gene lookup returns CDR1 SEHNR and CDR2 FQNEAQ (reference sequence).

The chain recombines TRBV6-2 or TRBV6-3 with TRBJ2-2; D might be TRBD2 (6 bases). Looked up from germline, CDR1 is MNHEY and CDR2 is SVGEGT. Trimming took off 5 bases at V and 2 bases at J, with 15 bases between the two ends. This CDR3 region has 16 residues. The CDR3 DNA reads as TGTGCCAGCAGTCGGGGACTTCGGACCAACACCGGGGAGCTGTTTTTT. Amino acids: CASSRGLRTNTGELFF.

The chain carries TRBV27 and TRBJ1-6, with 7 bases matching TRBD1. Trimming cost V 7 bases and J 5 bases; bases outside gene matches: 8. CDR1 is MNHEY, CDR2 SMNVEV, per germline (reference sequence). The CDR3 loop spans 15 amino acids. Written as DNA, the CDR3 is TGTGCCAGCACCCTGGACAGGCGAGATAATTCACCCCTCCACTTT. Translation: CASTLDRRDNSPLHF.

This chain joins TRBV19 and TRBJ1-5; D might be TRBD1 (5 bases). CDR3 size: 16 residues. Trimming pared 5 bases from V and 7 bases from J, leaving 21 bases between. Looked up from germline, CDR1 is LNHDA and CDR2 is SQIVND (reference sequence). The CDR3 loop is CASSPRDHGRIQPQHF. In DNA, the CDR3 is TGTGCCAGTAGTCCCCGGGACCACGGAAGGATCCAGCCCCAGCATTTT. Full variable domain (rest looked up from reference TRBV19 and TRBJ1-5): DGGITQSPKYLFRKEGQNVTLSCEQNLNHDAMYWYRQDPGQGLRLIYYSQIVNDFQKGDIAEGYSVSREKKESFPLTVTSAQKNPTAFYLCASSPRDHGRIQPQHFGDGTRLSIL.

CDR3 residues: CASSVGQGAGKGYTF. The CDR3 DNA is TGTGCCAGCAGCGTAGGACAGGGGGCAGGCAAGGGCTACACCTTC. The V gene is TRBV5-4, the J gene TRBJ1-2, with 11 bases matching TRBD1. Germline CDR1 is SGHNT and CDR2 is YYREEE (reference sequence). The CDR3 extends over 15 amino acids. V gave up 4 bases and J gave up 8 bases; unmatched junction bases: 10.

The J gene is TRBJ1-1, the V gene TRBV3-1 (or the pseudogene TRBV3-2); the match to TRBD1 covers 7 bases. The CDR3 spans 14 residues. Per the germline V gene, CDR1 is LGHDT and CDR2 is YNNKEL (reference sequence). V was clipped by 3 bases and J by 1 base; unmatched bases: 2. This CDR3 reads CASSHWDRNTEAFF. The DNA of the CDR3 is TGTGCCAGCAGCCACTGGGACAGGAACACTGAAGCTTTCTTT.

The chain carries TRBV18 and TRBJ1-6, with D possibly matching TRBD1 (5 bases). Germline CDR1 KGHSH, CDR2 LQKENI. There are 14 residues in the CDR3. V dropped 2 bases and J dropped 6 bases, with 8 bases sitting between them. Written as DNA, the CDR3 is TGTGCCAGCTCACCATCCAGGGTTAATTCACCCCTCCACTTT. This codes for CASSPSRVNSPLHF.

V is TRBV3-1 (or the pseudogene TRBV3-2) and J is TRBJ1-2; D may be TRBD1 (6 bases). V was shortened by 0 bases and J by 13 bases, with 18 bases between the two germline ends. In germline, CDR1 is LGHDT, CDR2 YNNKEL (reference sequence). The CDR3 length is 14 residues. This CDR3 is CASSQDGNRVPGTF. CDR3 nucleotide sequence: TGTGCCAGCAGCCAAGATGGGAACAGGGTCCCCGGCACCTTC.

This rearrangement joins TRBV2 to TRBJ2-3, with D possibly matching TRBD2 (5 bases). The V and J ends lost 3 bases and 2 bases respectively, with 12 bases between them. The germline V gene encodes CDR1 SNHLY and CDR2 FYNNEI. The CDR3 length is 15 residues. CDR3 nucleotide sequence: TGTGCCAGCAGTGACGGGCTAGCAATCACAGATACGCAGTATTTT. Its translation: CASSDGLAITDTQYF.

The rearrangement uses TRBV2 and TRBJ1-5; 7 nucleotides match TRBD1. The CDR3 consists of 15 residues. Germline V CDR1 and CDR2: SNHLY, FYNNEI. The junction had 6 bases not matched to a gene; V was cut back by 6 bases and J by 1 base. CDR3 in DNA: TGTGCCAGCAGGTTGACAGGGACCAGCAATCAGCCCCAGCATTTT. Its translation is CASRLTGTSNQPQHF.

V gene TRBV5-4 combines with J gene TRBJ2-7; D might be TRBD2 (6 bases). CDR3 length equals 13 residues. Germline CDR1 and CDR2: SGHNT and YYREEE (reference sequence). V was shortened by 0 bases and J by 4 bases, with 8 bases between the two germline ends. CDR3: CASSLGGTYEQYF. CDR3 nucleotide sequence: TGTGCCAGCAGCTTGGGCGGGACTTACGAGCAGTACTTC.

This chain uses TRBV29-1 with TRBJ1-1; D is uncertain. V gave up 4 bases and J gave up 7 bases, with 16 bases separating them. The CDR3 extends over 13 amino acids. Germline V gene data show CDR1 as SQVTM and CDR2 as ANQGSEA. CDR3 in amino acids: CSVGQLVGNEAFF. Here the CDR3 DNA reads TGCAGCGTTGGTCAGTTAGTAGGTAATGAAGCTTTCTTT.

The rearrangement links TRBV11-3 to TRBJ2-3, with D possibly called TRBD1 or TRBD2 (5 bases each). V was cut by 3 bases and J by 1 base, with 8 bases left in between. Germline values: CDR1 SGHNT, CDR2 YENEEA. This CDR3 region has 14 residues. The CDR3 loop reads CASSFGAGTDTQYF. In nucleotides, the CDR3 is TGTGCCAGCAGCTTCGGGGCAGGCACAGATACGCAGTATTTT.

The J gene is TRBJ1-1, the V gene TRBV9; no reliable D call. Trimming pared 4 bases from V and 0 bases from J, leaving 13 bases between. In germline, CDR1 is SGDLS, CDR2 YYNGEE. CDR3 length: 15 amino acids. The CDR3: CASSPTGHMNTEAFF. The CDR3 DNA reads TGTGCCAGCAGCCCCACCGGCCACATGAACACTGAAGCTTTCTTT.

This chain connects TRBV28 to TRBJ2-7; D possibly corresponds to TRBD1 (5 bases). CDR3 length: 13 residues. Trimming removed 6 bases from V and 6 bases from J, with 15 bases in between. The V gene's germline CDR1 is MDHEN and CDR2 SYDVKM. The CDR3 bases are TGTGCCAGCAGCCCAAAAGACAGACCCGAGCAGTACTTC. Protein sequence: CASSPKDRPEQYF.

This clone was seen once. The V and J genes are TRBV12-3 or TRBV12-4 and TRBJ2-1, with D possibly matching TRBD2 (5 bases). The V end was cut by 5 bases, the J end by 4 bases, with 6 bases between. The CDR3 length is 12 residues. CDR3 in DNA: TGTGCCAGCAGTCGGAGGTACAATGAGCAGTTCTTC. Translating it yields CASSRRYNEQFF.

The table lists this clone with a count of one. V gene TRBV7-2 combines with J gene TRBJ2-7; no reliable D call. With 5 bases removed from V and 3 bases from J, the gap between germline ends came to 14 bases. The CDR3 runs to 14 residues. CDR1 SGHTA and CDR2 FQGNSA come from the germline V gene. The CDR3 bases are TGTGCCAGCAGCCCCGGCCTAGGCCTCTACGAGCAGTACTTC. This encodes CASSPGLGLYEQYF.

V and J are TRBV6-2 or TRBV6-3 and TRBJ2-1; D is unresolved. CDR1 and CDR2 (germline): MNHEY, SVGEGT. V was clipped by 6 bases and J by 7 bases, with 7 bases between them. The CDR3 contains 11 residues. CDR3 sequence reads: CASSWRNEQFF. Written as DNA, the CDR3 is TGTGCCAGCAGCTGGAGAAATGAGCAGTTCTTC.

This chain uses TRBV28 with TRBJ2-7; 7 bases match TRBD2. The V segment lost 3 bases and the J segment 2 bases; nucleotides outside the gene matches: 13. The CDR3 is 17 amino acids. Germline assignment: CDR1 MDHEN and CDR2 SYDVKM. The CDR3 DNA follows: TGTGCCAGCAGTTTCCCCCTGAGCGGGACTTTTGCCTACGAGCAGTACTTC. Encoded protein: CASSFPLSGTFAYEQYF.